This T cell receptor (beta chain) comes out of a study of T cell responses to AZD1222 COVID-19 vaccine. From germline, CDR1 is MDHEN and CDR2 SYDVKM. This CDR3 contains 14 residues. V shed 5 bases and J shed 11 bases, with 16 bases lying between them. Regarding the study as a whole: Only 6 or 7 AZD1222 recipients tested seropositive at baseline. Targeting of unmutated variant regions was reportedly seen in nearly half of spike-specific TCRs. Regions 160-218 and 743-854 held dominance among vaccine-associated CD4 TCRs, which spanned spike. A rise in Spike-specific TCR breadth and depth followed two AZD1222 doses.

Concerning this clone: Its antigen remains unknown.

Measured with immunoSEQ multiplex PCR; TCRdb has only the in-frame clones, and not every one. The sample has approximately 300,000 clones; around 92% are singletons. The sequence derives from an adult who received the AZD1222 COVID-19 vaccine. The chain links TRBV28 to TRBJ1-6; no reliable D call. The source was peripheral blood, collected 28 days after the second AZD1222 dose. CDR3 DNA sequence: TGTGCCAGCAGTACCCATCAGGAAGGACCACCCCTCCACTTT. It specifies CASSTHQEGPPLHF.